The source of this TCR beta chain is a study of blood T cell repertoires in COVID-19 (dated by TCRdb to 2020 to 2022). General notes on the study: Collaborator samples came from the United States, Italy and Spain and covered acute and convalescent phases of COVID-19. The material from the prospective study consisted of cDNA or gDNA derived from T cells, B-cell-depleted T cells, or PBMCs. Subjects who had been exposed to COVID-19, were actively infected with it, or had recovered from it provided the deeply sampled blood TCRbeta repertoires that made up the dataset. A freely available public database, intended as a resource for researchers studying the immune response to SARS-CoV-2, is where the repertoires were released. The samples were drawn from two sources: the first 160 participants of the ongoing ImmuneRACE study, and 1,254 subjects contributed by 6 global collaborators. The sample metadata nearly always contained a de-identified subject ID, COVID-19 status, age in years and sex. Where available, HLA class I and class II types were taken from metadata supplied by the sample provider and were not determined by assay-based typing. Overall results and qualifications from the work: How much clinical and demographic metadata was included differed by source and by participant, and the metadata was provided uncurated.

From a lookup of the germline V gene (reference sequence), CDR1 and CDR2 are SEHNR and FQNEAQ. V loses 6 bases at its end and J loses 6 bases; junction bases beyond the gene matches: 7. The CDR3 has 15 amino acids, counting the end cysteine and phenylalanine. Solely the CDR3 DNA is kept, with 45 bases framed from the first base. A second Seattle source provided samples from volunteer blood donors who had recovered from COVID-19. Each collaborating institution followed its own protocols to collect whole blood in K2EDTA tubes. For TCRbeta analysis, collaborators shipped samples in one of three forms: frozen whole blood, isolated PBMCs, or DNA extracted from either of those sample types. With respect to this clone: This receptor's antigen is unknown. No base qualities exist here, and no much larger clone lies one base off it.

TCRbeta CDR3 regions were amplified from genomic DNA by means of the immunoSEQ Assay, a bias-controlled multiplex PCR. Concerning the study's data processing: Nucleated cell counts per sample were estimated from amplification of reference gene primers within the assay. Sequence reads were collapsed and filtered to measure the absolute abundance of every unique TCRbeta CDR3 rearrangement. For each sample, productive Simpson clonality was calculated as the square root of Simpson's diversity index across productive rearrangements. The table was pulled from immuneACCESS by TCRdb, which kept in-frame rearrangements only. Such tables lose some clones; where checked, under half of the loss comes from unresolved V genes, and the rest has no known cause. That table furnishes V, J and clone size, whereas the DNA furnished D and trimming. Recorded for this sample are 95,000 to 120,000 clones; nearly 90% of them occurred a single time. The ten largest make up roughly 8.1% of the sample.

The sample taken for sequencing was peripheral blood. This sequence uses TRBV7-9 and TRBJ2-1; a stretch of 11 junction bases matches TRBD2. This TCR came from a woman aged 65 to 85 who had recovered from COVID-19. CDR3 loop: CASRERLAGSNEQFF. The nucleotides read TGTGCCAGCAGGGAAAGACTAGCGGGGAGCAATGAGCAGTTCTTC.